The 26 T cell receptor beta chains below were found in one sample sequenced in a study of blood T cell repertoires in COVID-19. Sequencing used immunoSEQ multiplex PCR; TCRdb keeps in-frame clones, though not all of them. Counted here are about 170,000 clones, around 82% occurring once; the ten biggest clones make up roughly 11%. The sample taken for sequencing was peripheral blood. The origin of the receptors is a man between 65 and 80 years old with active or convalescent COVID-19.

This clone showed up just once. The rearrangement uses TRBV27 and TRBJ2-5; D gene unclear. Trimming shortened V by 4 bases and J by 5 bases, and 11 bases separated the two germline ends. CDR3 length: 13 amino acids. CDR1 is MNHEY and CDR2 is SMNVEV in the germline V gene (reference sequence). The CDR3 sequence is CASSSLNEETQYF. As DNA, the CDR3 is TGTGCCAGCAGTTCCCTCAACGAGGAGACCCAGTACTTC.

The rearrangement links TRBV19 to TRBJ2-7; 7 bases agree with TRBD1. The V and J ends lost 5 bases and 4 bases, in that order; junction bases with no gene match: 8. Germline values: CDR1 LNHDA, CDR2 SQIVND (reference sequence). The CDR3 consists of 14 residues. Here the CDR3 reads CASSSRQGGYEQYF. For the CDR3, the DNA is TGTGCCAGTAGTTCCAGACAGGGCGGGTACGAGCAGTACTTC. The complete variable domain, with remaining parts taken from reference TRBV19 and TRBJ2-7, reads DGGITQSPKYLFRKEGQNVTLSCEQNLNHDAMYWYRQDPGQGLRLIYYSQIVNDFQKGDIAEGYSVSREKKESFPLTVTSAQKNPTAFYLCASSSRQGGYEQYFGPGTRLTVT.

The CDR3 DNA sequence: TGTGCCAGCAGCCAACCTGCTAGCGGGAGTTGGGAGCAGTACTTC. This encodes CASSQPASGSWEQYF. This chain joins TRBV6-2 or TRBV6-3 and TRBJ2-7, with 10 nucleotides matching TRBD2. The CDR3 loop spans 15 amino acids. Germline trimming cut 6 bases from V and 7 bases from J; bases unmatched to any gene: 12. Germline V gene sequence: CDR1 MNHEY, CDR2 SVGEGT.

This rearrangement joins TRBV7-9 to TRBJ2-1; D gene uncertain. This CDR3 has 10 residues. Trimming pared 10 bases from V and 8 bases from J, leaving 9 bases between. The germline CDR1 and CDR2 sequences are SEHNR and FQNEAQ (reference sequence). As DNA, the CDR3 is TGTGCCACCGAGATCTATGAGCAGTTCTTC. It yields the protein CATEIYEQFF.

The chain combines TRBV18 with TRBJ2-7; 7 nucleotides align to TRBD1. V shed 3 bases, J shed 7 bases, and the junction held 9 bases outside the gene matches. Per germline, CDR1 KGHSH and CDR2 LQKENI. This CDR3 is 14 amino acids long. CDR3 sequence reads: CASSPPVTGKEQYF. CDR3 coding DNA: TGTGCCAGCTCACCCCCCGTGACAGGGAAAGAGCAGTACTTC.

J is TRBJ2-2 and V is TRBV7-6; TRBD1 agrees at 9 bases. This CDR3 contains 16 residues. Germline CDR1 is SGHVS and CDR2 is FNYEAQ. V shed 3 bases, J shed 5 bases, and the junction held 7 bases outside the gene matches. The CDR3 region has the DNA TGTGCCAGCAGCTTTCTCGCGACAGGGGGGACCGGGGAGCTGTTTTTT. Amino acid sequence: CASSFLATGGTGELFF.

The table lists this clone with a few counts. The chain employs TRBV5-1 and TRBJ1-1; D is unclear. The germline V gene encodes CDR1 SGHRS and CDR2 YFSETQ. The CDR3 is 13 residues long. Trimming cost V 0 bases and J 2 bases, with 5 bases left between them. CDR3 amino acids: CASSLEPNTEAFF. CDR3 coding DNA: TGCGCCAGCAGCTTGGAGCCAAACACTGAAGCTTTCTTT.

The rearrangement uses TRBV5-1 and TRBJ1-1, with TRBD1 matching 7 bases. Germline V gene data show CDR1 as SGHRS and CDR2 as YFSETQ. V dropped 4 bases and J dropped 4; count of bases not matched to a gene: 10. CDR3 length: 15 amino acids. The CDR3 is CASSPGDSRATEAFF. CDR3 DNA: TGCGCCAGCAGCCCGGGGGACAGCCGGGCCACTGAAGCTTTCTTT.

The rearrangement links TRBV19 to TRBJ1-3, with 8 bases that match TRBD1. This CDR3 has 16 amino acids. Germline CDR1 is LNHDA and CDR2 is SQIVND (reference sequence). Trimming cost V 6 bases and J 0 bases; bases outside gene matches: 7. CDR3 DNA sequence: TGTGCCAGTAGAGGACAGGGCAAATACTCTGGAAACACCATATATTTT. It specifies CASRGQGKYSGNTIYF.

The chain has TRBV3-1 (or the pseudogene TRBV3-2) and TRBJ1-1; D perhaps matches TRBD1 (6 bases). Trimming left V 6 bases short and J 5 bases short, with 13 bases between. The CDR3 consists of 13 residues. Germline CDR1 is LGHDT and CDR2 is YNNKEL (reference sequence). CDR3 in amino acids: CASRGGGETEAFF. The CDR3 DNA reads TGTGCCAGCAGGGGAGGGGGTGAAACTGAAGCTTTCTTT.

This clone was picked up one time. DNA for the CDR3: TGCGCCAGCAGTGAGGAGTCCGGGTTCGGCTACACCTTC. It specifies CASSEESGFGYTF. The gene calls are TRBV10-1 and TRBJ1-2, with D unresolved. Between the trimmed V and J ends, which lost 2 bases and 8 bases, there was a span of 12 bases. This CDR3 contains 13 residues. Germline CDR1 reads WNHNN; CDR2 reads SYGVQD (reference sequence).

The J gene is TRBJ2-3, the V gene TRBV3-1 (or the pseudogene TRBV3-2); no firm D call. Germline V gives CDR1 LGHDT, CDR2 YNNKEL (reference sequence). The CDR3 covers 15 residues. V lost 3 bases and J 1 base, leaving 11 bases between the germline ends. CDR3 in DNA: TGTGCCAGCAGCCAGGCGGTAGTACGCACAGATACGCAGTATTTT. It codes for CASSQAVVRTDTQYF.

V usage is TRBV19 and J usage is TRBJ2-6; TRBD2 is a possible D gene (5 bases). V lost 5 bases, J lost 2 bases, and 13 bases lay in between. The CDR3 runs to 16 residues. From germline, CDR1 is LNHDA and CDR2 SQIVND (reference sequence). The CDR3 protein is CASSPLWRPGANVLTF. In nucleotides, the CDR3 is TGTGCCAGTAGTCCCCTATGGAGGCCTGGGGCCAACGTCCTGACTTTC.

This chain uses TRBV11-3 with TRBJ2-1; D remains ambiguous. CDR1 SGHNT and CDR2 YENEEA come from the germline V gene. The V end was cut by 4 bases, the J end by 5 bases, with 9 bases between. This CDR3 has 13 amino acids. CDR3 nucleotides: TGTGCCAGCAGCTCCCGACTCAACAATGAGCAGTTCTTC. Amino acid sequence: CASSSRLNNEQFF. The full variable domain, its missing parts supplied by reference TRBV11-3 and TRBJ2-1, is EAGVVQSPRYKIIEKKQPVAFWCNPISGHNTLYWYLQNLGQGPELLIRYENEEAVDDSQLPKDRFSAERLKGVDSTLKIQPAELGDSAVYLCASSSRLNNEQFFGPGTRLTVL.

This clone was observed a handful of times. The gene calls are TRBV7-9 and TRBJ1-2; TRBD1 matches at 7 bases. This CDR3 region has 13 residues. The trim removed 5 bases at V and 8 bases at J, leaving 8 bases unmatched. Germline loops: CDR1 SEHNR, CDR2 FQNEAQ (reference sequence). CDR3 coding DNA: TGTGCCAGCAGCCTCCTTACAGGGGAAGGCTACACCTTC. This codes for CASSLLTGEGYTF.

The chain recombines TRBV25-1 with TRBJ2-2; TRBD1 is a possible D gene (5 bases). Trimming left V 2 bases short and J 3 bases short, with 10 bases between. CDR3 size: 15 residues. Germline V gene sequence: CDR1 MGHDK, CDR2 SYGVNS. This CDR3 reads CASSEQGSDTGELFF. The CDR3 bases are TGTGCCAGCAGTGAACAGGGTAGTGACACCGGGGAGCTGTTTTTT.

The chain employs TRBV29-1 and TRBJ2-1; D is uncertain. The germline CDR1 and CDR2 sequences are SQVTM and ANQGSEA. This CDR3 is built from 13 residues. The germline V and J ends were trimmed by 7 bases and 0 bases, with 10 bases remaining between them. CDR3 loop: CSARVSSYNEQFF. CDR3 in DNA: TGCAGCGCCCGGGTCAGCTCCTACAATGAGCAGTTCTTC.

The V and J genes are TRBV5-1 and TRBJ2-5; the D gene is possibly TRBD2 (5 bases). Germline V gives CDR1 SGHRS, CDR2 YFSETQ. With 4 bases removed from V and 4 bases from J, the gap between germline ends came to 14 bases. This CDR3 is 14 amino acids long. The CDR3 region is CASSPARRGETQYF. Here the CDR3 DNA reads TGCGCCAGCAGCCCCGCCCGTCGGGGAGAGACCCAGTACTTC.

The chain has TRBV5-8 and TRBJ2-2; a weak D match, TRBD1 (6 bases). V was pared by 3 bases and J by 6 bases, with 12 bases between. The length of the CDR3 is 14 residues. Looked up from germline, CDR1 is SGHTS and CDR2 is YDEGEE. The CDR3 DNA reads TGTGCCAGCAGCTCTCCAGGGGTTTCCGGGGAGCTGTTTTTT. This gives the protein CASSSPGVSGELFF. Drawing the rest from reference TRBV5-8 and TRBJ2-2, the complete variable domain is EAGVTQSPTHLIKTRGQQATLRCSPISGHTSVYWYQQALGLGLQFLLWYDEGEERNRGNFPPRFSGRQFPNYSSELNVNALELEDSALYLCASSSPGVSGELFFGEGSRLTVL.

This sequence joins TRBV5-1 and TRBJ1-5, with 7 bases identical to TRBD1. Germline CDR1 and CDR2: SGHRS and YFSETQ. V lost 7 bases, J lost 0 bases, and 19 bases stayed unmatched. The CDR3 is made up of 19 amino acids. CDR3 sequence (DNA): TGCGCCAGCTATCACCACACGACAGGGATGGGGGGTAGCAATCAGCCCCAGCATTTT. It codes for CASYHHTTGMGGSNQPQHF.

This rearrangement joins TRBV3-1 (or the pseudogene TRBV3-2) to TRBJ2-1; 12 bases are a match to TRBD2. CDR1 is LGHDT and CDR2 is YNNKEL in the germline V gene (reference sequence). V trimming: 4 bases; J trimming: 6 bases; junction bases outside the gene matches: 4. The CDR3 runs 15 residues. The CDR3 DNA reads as TGTGCCAGCAGCCGACTAGCGGGGGCGGTCAATGAGCAGTTCTTC. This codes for CASSRLAGAVNEQFF.

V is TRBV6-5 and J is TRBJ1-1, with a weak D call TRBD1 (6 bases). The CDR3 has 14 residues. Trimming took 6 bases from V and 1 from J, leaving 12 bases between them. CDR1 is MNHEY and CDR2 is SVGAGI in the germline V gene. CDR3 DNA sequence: TGTGCCAGCAGGTTGGGGGCGCAGAACACTGAAGCTTTCTTT. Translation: CASRLGAQNTEAFF.

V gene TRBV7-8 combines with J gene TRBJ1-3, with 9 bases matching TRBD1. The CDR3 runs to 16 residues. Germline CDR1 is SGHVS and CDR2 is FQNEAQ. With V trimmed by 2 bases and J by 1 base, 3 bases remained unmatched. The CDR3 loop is CASSLRGQGSGNTIYF. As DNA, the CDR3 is TGTGCCAGCAGCTTAAGAGGACAGGGGTCTGGAAACACCATATATTTT.

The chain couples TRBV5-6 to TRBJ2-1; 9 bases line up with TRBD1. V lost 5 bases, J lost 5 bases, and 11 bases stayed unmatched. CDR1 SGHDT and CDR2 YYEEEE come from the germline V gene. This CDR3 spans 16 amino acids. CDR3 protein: CASSYLRDRVNNEQFF. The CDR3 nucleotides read TGTGCCAGCAGTTACCTCCGGGACAGGGTCAACAATGAGCAGTTCTTC.

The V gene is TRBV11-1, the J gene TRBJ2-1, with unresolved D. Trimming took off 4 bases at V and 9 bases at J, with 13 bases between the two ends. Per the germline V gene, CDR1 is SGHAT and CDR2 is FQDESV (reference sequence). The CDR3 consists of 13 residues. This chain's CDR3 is CASSSRLEAEQFF. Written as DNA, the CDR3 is TGTGCCAGCAGCTCCCGTCTAGAGGCTGAGCAGTTCTTC.

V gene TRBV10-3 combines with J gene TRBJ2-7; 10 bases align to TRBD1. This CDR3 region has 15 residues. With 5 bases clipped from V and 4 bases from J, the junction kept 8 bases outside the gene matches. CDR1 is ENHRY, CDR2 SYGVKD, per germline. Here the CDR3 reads CAISRLGTGVYEQYF. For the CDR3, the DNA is TGTGCCATCAGTCGCCTCGGGACAGGGGTTTACGAGCAGTACTTC.